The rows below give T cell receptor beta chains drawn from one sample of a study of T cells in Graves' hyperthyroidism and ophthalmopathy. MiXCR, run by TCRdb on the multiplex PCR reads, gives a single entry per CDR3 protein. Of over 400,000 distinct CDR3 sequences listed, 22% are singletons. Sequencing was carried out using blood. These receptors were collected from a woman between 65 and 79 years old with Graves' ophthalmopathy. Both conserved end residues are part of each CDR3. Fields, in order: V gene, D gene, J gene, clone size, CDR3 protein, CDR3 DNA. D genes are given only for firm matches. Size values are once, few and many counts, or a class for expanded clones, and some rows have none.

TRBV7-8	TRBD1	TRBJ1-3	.	CASGDRGFGNTIYF	TGTGCCAGCGGCGACAGGGGGTTTGGAAACACCATATATTTT
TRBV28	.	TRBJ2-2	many	CASSVSAGARGNTGELFF	TGTGCCAGCAGTGTCTCCGCCGGGGCCCGGGGGAACACCGGGGAGCTGTTTTTT
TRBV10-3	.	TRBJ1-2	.	CAIARGDYGYTF	TGTGCCATAGCCCGGGGGGACTATGGCTACACCTTC
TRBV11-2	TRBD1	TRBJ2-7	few	CASSSYHGTGTDEQYF	TGTGCCAGCAGCTCCTACCACGGGACAGGGACAGACGAGCAGTACTTC
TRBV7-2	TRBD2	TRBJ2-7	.	CASTIRSGSYEQYF	TGTGCCAGCACCATTCGTAGCGGGTCCTACGAGCAGTACTTC
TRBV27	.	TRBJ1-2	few	CTSSLTKGGAYGYTF	TGTACCAGCAGTCTTACAAAGGGGGGGGCCTATGGCTACACCTTC
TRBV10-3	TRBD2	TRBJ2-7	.	CAISDLAVTYEQYF	TGTGCCATCAGTGACCTAGCGGTGACCTACGAGCAGTACTTC
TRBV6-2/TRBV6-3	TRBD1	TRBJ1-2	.	CASRREDRANYGYTF	TGTGCCAGCAGGAGAGAGGACAGGGCAAACTATGGCTACACCTTC
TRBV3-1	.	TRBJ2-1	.	CASSQFRTLVSTLPQFF	TGTGCCAGCAGCCAATTCCGAACTTTAGTAAGTACCCTCCCGCAGTTCTTC
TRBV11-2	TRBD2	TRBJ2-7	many	CASSLGWDYSYEQYF	TGTGCCAGCAGCTTAGGGTGGGACTACTCCTACGAGCAGTACTTC
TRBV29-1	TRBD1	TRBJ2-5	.	CSVVTGGVKETQYF	TGCAGCGTTGTGACAGGGGGAGTTAAAGAGACCCAGTACTTC
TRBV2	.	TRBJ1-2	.	CASSADSSYGYTF	TGTGCCAGCAGTGCCGACAGTTCCTATGGCTACACCTTC
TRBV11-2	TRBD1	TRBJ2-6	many	CASSTRTGVYSGANVLTF	TGTGCCAGCAGCACAAGGACAGGGGTTTACTCTGGGGCCAACGTCCTGACTTTC
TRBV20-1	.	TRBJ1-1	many	CSARLLGTEAFF	TGCAGTGCTAGACTACTGGGGACTGAAGCTTTCTTT
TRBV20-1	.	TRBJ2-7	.	CSARAGGYEQYF	TGCAGTGCTCGGGCCGGGGGATACGAGCAGTACTTC
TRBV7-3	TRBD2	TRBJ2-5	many	CASSPLGGSGETQYF	TGTGCCAGCAGCCCCCTAGGCGGGAGCGGCGAGACCCAGTACTTC
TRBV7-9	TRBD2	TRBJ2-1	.	CASSERLAGMEEQFF	TGTGCCAGCAGCGAGAGACTAGCGGGGATGGAAGAGCAGTTCTTC
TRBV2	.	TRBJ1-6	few	CASSADYNSPLHF	TGTGCCAGCAGTGCCGATTATAATTCACCCCTCCACTTT
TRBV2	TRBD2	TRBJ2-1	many	CASSVGLAGQEQFF	TGTGCCAGCAGTGTCGGGCTAGCGGGACAAGAGCAGTTCTTC
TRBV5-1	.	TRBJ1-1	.	CASFKTGSMNTEAFF	TGCGCCAGCTTTAAAACAGGTTCCATGAACACTGAAGCTTTCTTT
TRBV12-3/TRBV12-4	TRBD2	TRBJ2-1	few	CASRFGTSRYNEQFF	TGTGCCAGCAGATTCGGGACTAGCAGATACAATGAGCAGTTCTTC
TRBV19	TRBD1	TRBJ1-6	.	CASSWTGGNSPLHF	TGTGCCAGTAGCTGGACAGGGGGGAATTCACCCCTCCACTTT
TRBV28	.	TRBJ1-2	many	CASSSNDGSYGYTF	TGTGCCAGCAGTTCGAACGACGGCTCCTATGGCTACACCTTC
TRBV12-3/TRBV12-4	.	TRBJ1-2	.	CASSLHPRGYGYTF	TGTGCCAGCAGTTTACACCCGAGGGGCTATGGCTACACCTTC
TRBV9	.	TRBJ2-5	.	CASSLGTLTETQYF	TGTGCCAGCAGCCTCGGGACCCTGACGGAGACCCAGTACTTC
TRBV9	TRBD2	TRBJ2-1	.	CASSVGSSGGYNEQFF	TGTGCCAGCAGCGTAGGGTCTAGCGGGGGGTACAATGAGCAGTTCTTC
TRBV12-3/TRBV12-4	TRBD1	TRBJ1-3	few	CASSLGQGYGNTIYF	TGTGCCAGCAGTTTGGGACAGGGGTATGGAAACACCATATATTTT
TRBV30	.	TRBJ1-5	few	CAWSVTGAGNQPQHF	TGTGCCTGGAGTGTCACGGGGGCGGGCAATCAGCCCCAGCATTTT
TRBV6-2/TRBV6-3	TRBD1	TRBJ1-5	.	CASSSWQGAQPQHF	TGTGCCAGCAGTTCTTGGCAGGGGGCGCAGCCCCAGCATTTT
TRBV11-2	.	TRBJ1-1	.	CASSFLSQGAEAFF	TGTGCCAGCAGCTTCTTAAGTCAGGGAGCTGAAGCTTTCTTT
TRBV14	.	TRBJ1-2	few	CASSQGQFYGYTF	TGTGCCAGCAGCCAAGGACAGTTCTATGGCTACACCTTC
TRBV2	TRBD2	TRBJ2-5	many	CASSGSSGRPETQYF	TGTGCCAGCAGTGGATCTAGCGGGAGACCAGAGACCCAGTACTTC
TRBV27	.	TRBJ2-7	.	CASTWRGEQYF	TGTGCCAGCACCTGGAGGGGGGAGCAGTACTTC
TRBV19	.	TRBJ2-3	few	CASTKLGQDTQYF	TGTGCCAGTACCAAACTCGGACAGGATACGCAGTATTTT
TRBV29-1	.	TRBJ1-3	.	CSVAGGFGSGNTIYF	TGCAGCGTTGCTGGGGGTTTCGGATCTGGAAACACCATATATTTT
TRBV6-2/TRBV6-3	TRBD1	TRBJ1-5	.	CASRTGQGPNQPQHF	TGTGCCAGCAGAACGGGACAGGGGCCCAATCAGCCCCAGCATTTT
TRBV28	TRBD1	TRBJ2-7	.	CATGQGTWEQYF	TGTGCAACGGGACAGGGCACGTGGGAGCAGTACTTC
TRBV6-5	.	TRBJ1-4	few	CASSYSALPVWTNEKLFF	TGTGCCAGCAGTTACTCGGCCCTCCCGGTGTGGACTAATGAAAAACTGTTTTTT
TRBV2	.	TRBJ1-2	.	CASSEIGGHGYTF	TGTGCCAGCAGTGAGATCGGGGGTCATGGCTACACCTTC
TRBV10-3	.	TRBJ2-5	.	CATTQTAKETQYF	TGTGCCACGACCCAGACAGCCAAAGAGACCCAGTACTTC
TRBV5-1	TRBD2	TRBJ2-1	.	CASSQTSGVTYNEQFF	TGCGCCAGCAGCCAGACTAGCGGGGTTACATACAATGAGCAGTTCTTC
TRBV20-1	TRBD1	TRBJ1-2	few	CSAREGTAYGYTF	TGCAGTGCTAGAGAAGGGACAGCCTATGGCTACACCTTC
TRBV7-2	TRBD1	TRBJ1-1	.	CASSRKPTGETEAFF	TGTGCCAGCAGCAGAAAACCTACAGGGGAGACTGAAGCTTTCTTT
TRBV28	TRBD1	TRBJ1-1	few	CASQGGALGKGNTEAFF	TGTGCCAGTCAGGGGGGGGCGCTAGGAAAGGGGAACACTGAAGCTTTCTTT
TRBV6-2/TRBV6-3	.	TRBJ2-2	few	CASSYTGWATGELFF	TGTGCCAGCAGTTACACAGGGTGGGCCACCGGGGAGCTGTTTTTT
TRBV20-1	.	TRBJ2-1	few	CSAREPRGTTWDEQFF	TGCAGTGCTAGGGAACCCCGGGGCACGACGTGGGATGAGCAGTTCTTC
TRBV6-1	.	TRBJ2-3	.	CASKGLLLGNTQYF	TGTGCCAGCAAGGGACTCTTGTTAGGAAATACGCAGTATTTT
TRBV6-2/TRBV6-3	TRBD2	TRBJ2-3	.	CASSPQRTSGRTDTQYF	TGTGCCAGCAGCCCACAAAGGACTAGCGGGCGCACAGATACGCAGTATTTT
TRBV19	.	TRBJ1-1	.	CASSPPGRNGAEAFF	TGTGCCAGTAGTCCCCCCGGAAGGAACGGCGCTGAAGCTTTCTTT
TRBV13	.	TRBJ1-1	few	CASSLWTVTEAFF	TGTGCCAGCAGCTTATGGACAGTGACTGAAGCTTTCTTT
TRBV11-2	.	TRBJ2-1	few	CASSLASAYNEQFF	TGTGCCAGCAGCTTAGCCTCTGCCTACAATGAGCAGTTCTTC
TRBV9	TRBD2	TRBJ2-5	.	CASSVVGSGRSETQYF	TGTGCCAGCAGCGTAGTAGGTAGCGGGAGGTCTGAGACCCAGTACTTC
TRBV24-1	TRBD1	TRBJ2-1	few	CATSDLRWDRGWNEQFF	TGTGCCACCAGTGATTTGCGGTGGGACAGGGGATGGAATGAGCAGTTCTTC
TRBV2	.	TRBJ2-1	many	CASSEGLVGEQFF	TGTGCCAGCAGTGAAGGACTAGTTGGTGAGCAGTTCTTC
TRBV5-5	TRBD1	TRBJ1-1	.	CASSLLTGLNTEAFF	TGTGCCAGCAGCTTATTGACAGGGTTGAACACTGAAGCTTTCTTT
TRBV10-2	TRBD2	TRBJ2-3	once	CASRSGTSGTTSTDTQYF	TGCGCCAGCAGGTCCGGGACTAGCGGGACTACTAGCACAGATACGCAGTATTTT
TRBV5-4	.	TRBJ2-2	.	CASSFSGVDTGELFF	TGTGCCAGCAGCTTTTCGGGGGTCGACACCGGGGAGCTGTTTTTT
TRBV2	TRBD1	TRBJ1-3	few	CASLQGARGNTIYF	TGTGCCAGCTTACAGGGGGCACGGGGAAACACCATATATTTT
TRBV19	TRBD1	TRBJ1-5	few	CASSILQGAYSNQPQHF	TGTGCCAGTAGTATTTTACAGGGGGCTTATAGCAATCAGCCCCAGCATTTT